The entry below gives a single TCR beta chain sequence along with its context. Its antigen remains unidentified. The record has no base qualities; no much larger clone is one base away. Libraries were prepared through 5' RACE. Sequenced using an Illumina HiSeq 2500. A second PCR of roughly 7 to 11 cycles was performed with a sample-barcoded 5' primer and a J-beta primer mix. A template-switch 5' adaptor carrying 12 random nucleotides introduced a unique molecular identifier onto each TCR beta cDNA molecule. Each sample yielded at least 2.5 million CDR3-containing paired-end reads. The Mint cDNA synthesis kit, primed by a TRBC-specific oligonucleotide, was used to synthesize first-strand cDNA from all RNA. Following uracil-DNA glycosylase treatment, a first 18-cycle PCR with universal primers M1SS and BC2_uni_R was performed on all cDNA. In the original analysis: For normalization, 1 million high-quality reads were randomly selected from each sample, with every read carrying a distinct molecular identifier. Instead of being binned into consensus sequences, reads with shared molecular identifiers were discarded. MiTCR, with a Q25 quality threshold and the strictest error-elimination algorithm, was used for CDR3 identification, clonotype clustering and error correction. A nonparametric unseen species model with Euler transformation was used to estimate a lower bound on total TCR beta diversity. TCRdb reprocessing: public reads trimmed at Q25 with fastp, clones called with MiXCR, in-frame beta chains kept. For every CDR3 protein sequence, its rows merge into one entry that carries the most common genes and DNA. Here the V and J calls rest on TCRdb's processing, not on the authors' analysis. The sample table lists 500,000 to 550,000 distinct CDR3 sequences, less than 25% of them with a count of one. Clones ranked in the top ten supply approximately 10% of the sample.

Systemically healthy Caucasian individuals from Russia, approximately 39 in total and aged about 6 to 100 years, were included as donors. Each donor gave around 9.5 milliliters of peripheral blood, collected into EDTA-treated Vacutainer tubes. PBMCs were isolated by Ficoll-Paque density-gradient centrifugation, with at least 7 million obtained per sample. Trizol reagent was used to extract total RNA from PBMCs, with at least 6 micrograms per sample. The percentages of naive CD45RAhigh/CD27high T cells were determined by flow cytometry on a PBMC aliquot from every donor. This sample was taken from a study of blood T cells in healthy people across ages (dated by TCRdb to the mid-2010s). Regarding the research as a whole: Template switching captured roughly one uniquely barcoded TCR beta cDNA molecule per two T cells in model experiments. The study measured age-related changes in TCR beta repertoire diversity using deep sequencing normalized with unique cDNA molecular identifiers. The donors were split into four age groups: young (average 16 years), middle-aged (roughly 42), aged (62) and long-lived (approximately 80). For two donors (one aged 18 to 30 and one aged 80 or older), the study analyzed two additional independent replicas of 1 million unique cDNA reads from the same blood draw.

General conclusions and limits of the study: The long-lived group showed more naive CD4+ T cells, fewer expanded clones and increased TCR diversity than the aged group, suggesting age selection. As age increased, observed TCR beta diversity per million T cells dropped in a roughly linear way, and a significant reduction was already evident by age 40. Estimates of total diversity based on one million sequenced T cells were regarded as lower bounds and as underestimates. A strong correlation was found between observed TCR beta diversity and the percentage of naive T cells measured by flow cytometry. The CMV infection status of donors was not known, potentially confounding age-related changes in expanded clonotypes. Because profiling used bulk unsorted PBMCs, naive and antigen-experienced compartments could not be compared conclusively.

Reading from cysteine to phenylalanine, the CDR3 counts 15 amino acids. Of all the DNA, just the CDR3 is kept, 45 bases in frame from base 1. V and J are trimmed by 3 bases and 3 bases, and the gene matches miss 4 bases of the junction. In the germline V gene, CDR1 corresponds to ENHRY and CDR2 to SYGVKD. The same data also went into a second study, on T cells of mothers and their children. From the second report: Donors were nine systemically healthy Caucasian individuals: three mothers and their six children. cDNA synthesis consumed the entire amount of extracted RNA, loaded at approximately 1.4 ug RNA in each 15 ul reaction. In the second PCR, the M1S primer introduced both the sample barcodes and 2-4 random nucleotides. Over 8 million TCR beta CDR3 reads were obtained for each mother, and around 3 million reads were obtained for each child. Thymic selection similarly shapes TCR recombination output in related and unrelated pairs, with minor effect from inherited differences. Related mother-child pairs always showed normalized repertoire overlap that was slightly higher than in unrelated mother-child pairs, though the difference was never significant. With a sensitivity of around 97 clones per million clonotypes, no persistent microchimeric T cell clones were detected. The study used deep NGS to compare TCR beta repertoires of mothers and children, seeking features distinguishing related mother-child pairs from unrelated individuals. Mothers averaged about 37 +/- 4 years of age and children averaged about 10 +/- 4 years. After adapters were ligated using NEBNext reagents, the libraries underwent 100+100 nt paired-end sequencing on an Illumina HiSeq 2000. Mother and child libraries were prepared a month apart and sequenced in separate runs to prevent cross-contamination. Between about 500,000 and 2,100,000 distinct TCR beta clonotypes were identified per donor. Naive TCR beta clonotypes were estimated from low-frequency clonotypes matched to each donor's FACS-determined naive share, without sorting.

This TCR came from a boy younger than 18 in good health. The chain employs TRBV10-3 and TRBJ2-3; 9 bases in the middle match TRBD2. The sample was blood. The nucleotides read TGTGCCATCAGTGAACAGCGGGGGGAGACAGATACGCAGTATTTT. This yields the protein CAISEQRGETDTQYF.